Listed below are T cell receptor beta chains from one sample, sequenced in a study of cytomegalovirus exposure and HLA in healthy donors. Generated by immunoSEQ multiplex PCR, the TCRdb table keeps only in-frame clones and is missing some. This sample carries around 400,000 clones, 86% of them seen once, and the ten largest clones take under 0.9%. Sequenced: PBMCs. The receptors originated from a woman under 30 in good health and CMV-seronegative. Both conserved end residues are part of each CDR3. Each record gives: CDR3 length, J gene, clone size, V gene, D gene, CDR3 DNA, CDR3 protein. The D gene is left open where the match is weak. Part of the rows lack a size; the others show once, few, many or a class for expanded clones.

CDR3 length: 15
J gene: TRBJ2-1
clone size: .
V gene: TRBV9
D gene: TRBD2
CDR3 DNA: TGTGCCAGCAGCTCGAGCGGGGGGGAGTACAATGAGCAGTTCTTC
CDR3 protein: CASSSSGGEYNEQFF

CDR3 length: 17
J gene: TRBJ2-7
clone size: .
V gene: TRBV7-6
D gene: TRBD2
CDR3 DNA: TGTGCCAGCAGTTCTACTAGCGGGAGGGCCCTCAATCTCGAGCAGTACTTC
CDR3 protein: CASSSTSGRALNLEQYF

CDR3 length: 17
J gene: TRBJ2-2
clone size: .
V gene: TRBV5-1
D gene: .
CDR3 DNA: TGCGCCAGCAGCTCCACCCCGGGGTCACCCGGCACCGGGGAGCTGTTTTTT
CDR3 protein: CASSSTPGSPGTGELFF

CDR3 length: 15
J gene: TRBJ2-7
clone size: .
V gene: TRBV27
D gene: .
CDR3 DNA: TGTGCCAGCAGTTTAGGTACGGGAGCCGTTTACGAGCAGTACTTC
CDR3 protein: CASSLGTGAVYEQYF

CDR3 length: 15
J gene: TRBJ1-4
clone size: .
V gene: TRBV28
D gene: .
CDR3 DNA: TGTGCCAGCAGTTCCCGGGGAGGGACTAATGAAAAACTGTTTTTT
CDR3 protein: CASSSRGGTNEKLFF

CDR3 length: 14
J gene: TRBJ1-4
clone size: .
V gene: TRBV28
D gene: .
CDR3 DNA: TGTGCCAGCACCCTACAGCCCCTCTCGGAAAAACTGTTTTTT
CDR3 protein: CASTLQPLSEKLFF

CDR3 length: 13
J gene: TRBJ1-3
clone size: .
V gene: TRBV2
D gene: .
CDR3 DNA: TGTGCCAGCCTTCGAGCGGAGAGAAACACCATATATTTT
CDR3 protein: CASLRAERNTIYF

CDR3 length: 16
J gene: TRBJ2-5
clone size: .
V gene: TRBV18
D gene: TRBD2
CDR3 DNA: TGTGCCAGCTCACCGACTAGCGGCTCCACGCAAGAGACCCAGTACTTC
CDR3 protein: CASSPTSGSTQETQYF

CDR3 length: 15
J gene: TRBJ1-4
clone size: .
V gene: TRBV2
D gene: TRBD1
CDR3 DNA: TGTGCCACCTCGGGACAGGGTGGCCCTAATGAAAAACTGTTTTTT
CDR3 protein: CATSGQGGPNEKLFF

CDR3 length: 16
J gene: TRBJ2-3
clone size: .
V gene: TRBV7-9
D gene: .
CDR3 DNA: TGTGCCAGCAGCTTAACGGCCAGGGGTGGTGCAGATACGCAGTATTTT
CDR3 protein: CASSLTARGGADTQYF

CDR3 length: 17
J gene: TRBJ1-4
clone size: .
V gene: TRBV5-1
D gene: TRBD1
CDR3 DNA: TGCGCCAGCAGCCCCGGGACAGGGGGCGCCGGGGGGGAAAAACTGTTTTTT
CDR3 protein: CASSPGTGGAGGEKLFF

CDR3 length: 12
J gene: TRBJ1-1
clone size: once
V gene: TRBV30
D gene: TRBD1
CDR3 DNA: TGTGCCTGGAGTCCGGGACAGGAGGAAGCTTTCTTT
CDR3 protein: CAWSPGQEEAFF

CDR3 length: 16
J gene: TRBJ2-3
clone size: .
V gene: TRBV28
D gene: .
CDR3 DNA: TGTGCCAGCAGTTTAATCCCGGACAGCCACACAGATACGCAGTATTTT
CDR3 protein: CASSLIPDSHTDTQYF

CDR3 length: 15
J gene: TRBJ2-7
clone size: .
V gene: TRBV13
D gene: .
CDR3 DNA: TGTGCCAGCAGCTTAAGAATGGGGGCTAAGGACGAGCAGTACTTC
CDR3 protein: CASSLRMGAKDEQYF

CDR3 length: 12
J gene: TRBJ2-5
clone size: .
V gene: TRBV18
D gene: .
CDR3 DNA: TGTGCCAGCTCACCCGACCAAGAGACCCAGTACTTC
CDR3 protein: CASSPDQETQYF

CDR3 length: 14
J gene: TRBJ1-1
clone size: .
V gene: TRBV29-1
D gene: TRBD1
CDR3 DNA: TGCAGCGTTGATGGACAGGGTTTGAACACTGAAGCTTTCTTT
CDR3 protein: CSVDGQGLNTEAFF

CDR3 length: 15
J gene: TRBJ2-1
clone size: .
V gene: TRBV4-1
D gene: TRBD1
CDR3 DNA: TGCGCCAGCAGCCAAGTTTGGGGACAGCTTAATGAGCAGTTCTTC
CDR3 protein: CASSQVWGQLNEQFF

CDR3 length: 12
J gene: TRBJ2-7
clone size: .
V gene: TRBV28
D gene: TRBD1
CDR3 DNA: TGTGCCAGCAGTTTAAGGGGGCGCGAGCAGTACTTC
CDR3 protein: CASSLRGREQYF

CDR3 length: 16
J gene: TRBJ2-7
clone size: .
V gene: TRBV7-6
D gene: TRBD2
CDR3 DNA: TGTGCCAGCAGCTTGGGGGGACTAGCGGGGAGCTACGAGCAGTACTTC
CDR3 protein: CASSLGGLAGSYEQYF

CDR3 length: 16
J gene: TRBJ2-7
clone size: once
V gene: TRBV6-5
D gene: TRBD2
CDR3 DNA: TGTGCCAGCAGTTACTCGGGTAGCGGGGTGTTTTACGAGCAGTACTTC
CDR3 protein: CASSYSGSGVFYEQYF

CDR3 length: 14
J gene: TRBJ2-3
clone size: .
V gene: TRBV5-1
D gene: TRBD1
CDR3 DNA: TGCGCCAGCAGCTTGGGGGCAGGGGGCGATACGCAGTATTTT
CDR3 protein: CASSLGAGGDTQYF

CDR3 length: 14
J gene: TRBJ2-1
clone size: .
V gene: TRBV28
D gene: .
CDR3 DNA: TGTGCCAGCAGTTCGGGAGTATCCTACAATGAGCAGTTCTTC
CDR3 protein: CASSSGVSYNEQFF

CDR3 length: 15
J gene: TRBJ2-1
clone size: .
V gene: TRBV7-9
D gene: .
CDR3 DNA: TGTGCCAGCAGCTTAATCGGCGGGGCCTACAATGAGCAGTTCTTC
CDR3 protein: CASSLIGGAYNEQFF

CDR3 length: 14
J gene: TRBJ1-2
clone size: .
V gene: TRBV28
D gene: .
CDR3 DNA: TGTGCCAGCAGTTTAGATGGGCCGGCGGGTGGCTACACCTTC
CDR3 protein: CASSLDGPAGGYTF

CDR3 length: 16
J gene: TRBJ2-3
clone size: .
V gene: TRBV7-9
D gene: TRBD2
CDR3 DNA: TGTGCCAGCAGCCCCCGACTAGCGGGGGGGCAAAATACGCAGTATTTT
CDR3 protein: CASSPRLAGGQNTQYF

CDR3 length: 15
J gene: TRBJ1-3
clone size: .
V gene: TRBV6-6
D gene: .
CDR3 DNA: TGTGCCAGCAGTTACGTTTCAGGGCTCGGAAACACCATATATTTT
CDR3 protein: CASSYVSGLGNTIYF

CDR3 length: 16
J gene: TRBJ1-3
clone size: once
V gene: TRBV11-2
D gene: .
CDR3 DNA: TGTGCCAGCAGCTTAGCCGGGCGGACAACTGGAAACACCATATATTTT
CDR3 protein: CASSLAGRTTGNTIYF

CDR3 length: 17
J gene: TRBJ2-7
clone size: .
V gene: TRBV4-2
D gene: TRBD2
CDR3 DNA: TGTGCCAGCAGCCAAGATCCCCTAGCGGTACCTACCTACGAGCAGTACTTC
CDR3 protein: CASSQDPLAVPTYEQYF

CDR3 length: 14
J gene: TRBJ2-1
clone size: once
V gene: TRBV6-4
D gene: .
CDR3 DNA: TGTGCCAGCAGTATGGGGCAAAATTGGGATGAGCAGTTCTTC
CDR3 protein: CASSMGQNWDEQFF

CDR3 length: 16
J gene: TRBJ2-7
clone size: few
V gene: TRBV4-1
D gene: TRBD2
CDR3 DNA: TGCGCCAGCAGCCTCGGGACTAGCGGGAATACCTACGAGCAGTACTTC
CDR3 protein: CASSLGTSGNTYEQYF

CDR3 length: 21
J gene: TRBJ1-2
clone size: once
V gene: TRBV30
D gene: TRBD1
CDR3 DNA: TGTGCCTGGAGTGGAAAGAACTGGGTTGGGACAGGGGGCGCGTTGGTTCTTGGCTACACCTTC
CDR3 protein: CAWSGKNWVGTGGALVLGYTF

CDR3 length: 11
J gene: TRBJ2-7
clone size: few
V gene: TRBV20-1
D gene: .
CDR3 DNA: TGCAGTGCTAGGGCCAATTACGAGCAGTACTTC
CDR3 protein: CSARANYEQYF

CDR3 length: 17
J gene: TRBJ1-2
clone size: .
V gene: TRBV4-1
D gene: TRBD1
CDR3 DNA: TGCGCCAGCAGCCAAGATTCATTCGGGACAGGGGCACACGGCTACACCTTC
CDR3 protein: CASSQDSFGTGAHGYTF

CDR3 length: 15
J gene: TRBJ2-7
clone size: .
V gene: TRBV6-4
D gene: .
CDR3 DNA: TGTGCCAGCAGTTTGGACGGGGGGCCTGGCTACGAGCAGTACTTC
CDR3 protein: CASSLDGGPGYEQYF

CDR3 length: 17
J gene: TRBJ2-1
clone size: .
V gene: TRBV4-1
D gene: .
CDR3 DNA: TGCGCCAGCAGCCCTGGACTACCCGGAGCCCTACCCAATGAGCAGTTCTTC
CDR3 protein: CASSPGLPGALPNEQFF

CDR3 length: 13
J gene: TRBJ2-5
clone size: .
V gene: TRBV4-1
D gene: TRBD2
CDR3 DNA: TGCGCCAGCAGCCTGACTGGGGGGGGAATTCTTTACTTC
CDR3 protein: CASSLTGGGILYF

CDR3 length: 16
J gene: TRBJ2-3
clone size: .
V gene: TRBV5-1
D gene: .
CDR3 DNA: TGCGCCAGCAGCTTGGCAGCGGCCCTAAGCACAGATACGCAGTATTTT
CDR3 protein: CASSLAAALSTDTQYF

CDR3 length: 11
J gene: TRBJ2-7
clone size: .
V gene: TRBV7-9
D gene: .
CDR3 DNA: TGTGCCAGCAGCATCTCGGACGAGCAGTACTTC
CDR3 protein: CASSISDEQYF

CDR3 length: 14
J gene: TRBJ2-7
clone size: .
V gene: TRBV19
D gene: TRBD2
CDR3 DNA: TGTGCCAGCTCGGGAGGGGGGGCCCCCTACGAGCAGTACTTC
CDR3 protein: CASSGGGAPYEQYF

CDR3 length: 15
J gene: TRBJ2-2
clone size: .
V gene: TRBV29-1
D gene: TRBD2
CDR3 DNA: TGCAGCGTTCAAACTAGCGGGATTAACACCGGGGAGCTGTTTTTT
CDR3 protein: CSVQTSGINTGELFF